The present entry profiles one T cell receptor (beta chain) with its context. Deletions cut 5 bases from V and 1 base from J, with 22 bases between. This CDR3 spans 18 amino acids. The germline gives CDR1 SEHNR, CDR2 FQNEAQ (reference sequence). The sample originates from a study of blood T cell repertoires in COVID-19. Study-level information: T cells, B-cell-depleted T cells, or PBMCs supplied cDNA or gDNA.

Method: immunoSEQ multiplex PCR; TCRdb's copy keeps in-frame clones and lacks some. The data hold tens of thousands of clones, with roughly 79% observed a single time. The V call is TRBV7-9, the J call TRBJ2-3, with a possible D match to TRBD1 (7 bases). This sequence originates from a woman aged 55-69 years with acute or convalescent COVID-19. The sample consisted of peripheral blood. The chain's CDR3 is CASSGREAGGEGTDTQYF. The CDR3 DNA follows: TGTGCCAGCAGCGGTAGGGAGGCAGGGGGAGAAGGCACAGATACGCAGTATTTT.